The 13 T cell receptor beta chains below come from one sample, sequenced in a study of blood T cell repertoires in COVID-19. Assay: immunoSEQ multiplex PCR; the TCRdb copy retains only in-frame clones and omits some. The sample includes approximately 300,000 clones, about 85% of them seen just once. The sequencing input was PBMCs or T cells enriched from blood (not recorded which). These receptors came from a young woman who had recovered from COVID-19.

V usage is TRBV2 and J usage is TRBJ1-1; a possible D gene is TRBD1 (5 bases). The CDR3 sequence is 14 residues long. The V end lost 7 bases, the J end lost 0 bases, and 12 bases lay between the germline ends. Germline V gene lookup returns CDR1 SNHLY and CDR2 FYNNEI. The CDR3 is CASTETAMNTEAFF. The CDR3 DNA reads as TGTGCCAGCACAGAGACAGCCATGAACACTGAAGCTTTCTTT.

A few counts support this clone. The chain joins TRBV7-3 to TRBJ1-6, with a tentative D call TRBD1 (5 bases). Deletions cut 5 bases from V and 7 bases from J, with 9 bases between. The CDR3 totals 13 residues. Germline V CDR1 and CDR2: SGHTA, FQGTGA. The CDR3 DNA reads TGTGCCAGCAGCCTTCGACAGAATTCACCCCTCCACTTT. Translating it yields CASSLRQNSPLHF.

The chain uses TRBV5-1 and TRBJ1-4; 8 positions match TRBD1. Germline CDR1 reads SGHRS; CDR2 reads YFSETQ. CDR3 length: 17 amino acids. The ends lost 4 bases at V and 8 bases at J; junction bases unmatched: 16. CDR3 amino acids: CASSPNGQGARWEKLFF. In nucleotides, the CDR3 is TGCGCCAGCAGCCCCAATGGGCAGGGGGCGAGGTGGGAAAAACTGTTTTTT.

The chain recombines TRBV9 with TRBJ2-1, with 10 positions matching TRBD2. Germline V gene data show CDR1 as SGDLS and CDR2 as YYNGEE. V lost 7 bases to trimming and J lost 9 bases; unmatched junction nucleotides: 16. This CDR3 has 16 residues. CDR3 in amino acids: CASGRSSGGPSGEQFF. The CDR3 nucleotides read TGTGCCAGCGGGCGGTCTAGCGGGGGACCATCGGGTGAGCAGTTCTTC.

The chain combines TRBV4-3 with TRBJ1-4, with D possibly being TRBD1 (5 bases). Trimming stripped 0 bases from V and 5 bases from J, with 19 bases between. Looked up from germline, CDR1 is LGHNA and CDR2 is YSLEER. CDR3 length: 18 amino acids. CDR3 protein: CASSQEPPGRGANEKLFF. The CDR3 DNA reads as TGCGCCAGCAGCCAAGAACCTCCCGGGAGGGGCGCGAATGAAAAACTGTTTTTT.

The chain couples TRBV20-1 to TRBJ1-4; D is uncertain. Germline V gene lookup returns CDR1 DFQATT and CDR2 SNEGSKA (reference sequence). The V end lost 3 bases, the J end lost 8 bases, and 13 bases lay between the germline ends. CDR3 length: 13 amino acids. CDR3 residues: CSASLGADEKLFF. The CDR3 coding sequence is TGCAGTGCTAGTCTGGGAGCTGACGAAAAACTGTTTTTT.

CDR3: CASSLVGSYEQYF. The CDR3 nucleotides read TGCGCCAGCAGCTTGGTCGGGTCCTACGAGCAGTACTTC. V gene TRBV5-1 combines with J gene TRBJ2-7; D gene uncertain. The CDR3 contains 13 residues. The ends were cut back, 0 bases at V and 1 base at J, with 5 bases in the middle. Germline CDR1 and CDR2: SGHRS and YFSETQ.

This clone came up once. V is TRBV3-1 (or the pseudogene TRBV3-2) and J is TRBJ2-1, with 7 bases identical to TRBD2. V dropped 4 bases and J dropped 3; count of bases not matched to a gene: 6. The CDR3 consists of 15 residues. Germline CDR1 reads LGHDT; CDR2 reads YNNKEL (reference sequence). CDR3 loop: CASSLWGGDYNEQFF. The CDR3 DNA reads TGTGCCAGCAGCCTATGGGGGGGGGACTACAATGAGCAGTTCTTC.

The chain is built from TRBV3-1 (or the pseudogene TRBV3-2) and TRBJ1-4; D is uncertain. The length of the CDR3 is 15 residues. Trimming removed 4 bases at V and 7 bases at J, with 16 bases between. Germline lookup yields CDR1 LGHDT and CDR2 YNNKEL (reference sequence). The CDR3 loop is CASSPTTPGLEKLFF. The CDR3 region has the DNA TGTGCCAGCAGCCCAACGACGCCTGGACTTGAAAAACTGTTTTTT.

The J gene is TRBJ1-2, the V gene TRBV5-5, with D hard to call. The length of the CDR3 is 12 residues. Germline loops: CDR1 SGHKS, CDR2 YYEKEE (reference sequence). The germline V and J ends were trimmed by 0 bases and 8 bases, with 8 bases remaining between them. The DNA for the CDR3 is TGTGCCAGCAGCTTGGAGAGGTACGGCTACACCTTC. The encoded protein is CASSLERYGYTF. Variable domain in full (rest from reference TRBV5-5 and TRBJ1-2): DAGVTQSPTHLIKTRGQQVTLRCSPISGHKSVSWYQQVLGQGPQFIFQYYEKEERGRGNFPDRFSARQFPNYSSELNVNALLLGDSALYLCASSLERYGYTFGSGTRLTVV.

This clone was recorded only once. The V gene is TRBV5-1, the J gene TRBJ2-7; D is unclear. The CDR3 runs to 14 residues. V lost 0 bases and J 3 bases, leaving 10 bases between the germline ends. Germline-derived CDR1 and CDR2 are SGHRS and YFSETQ. The DNA for the CDR3 is TGCGCCAGCAGCTTGGGAAGCCAAATCTACGAGCAGTACTTC. Translating it yields CASSLGSQIYEQYF.

The chain uses TRBV5-1 and TRBJ1-1; maybe TRBD1 (6 bases). Trimming took off 2 bases at V and 1 base at J, with 12 bases between the two ends. Germline CDR1 SGHRS, CDR2 YFSETQ. The CDR3 spans 15 residues. The CDR3 loop is CASSFLGAGNTEAFF. CDR3 nucleotide sequence: TGCGCCAGCAGCTTCCTGGGGGCAGGGAACACTGAAGCTTTCTTT.

The gene calls are TRBV6-5 and TRBJ1-2; possibly TRBD1 for D (6 bases). The germline gives CDR1 MNHEY, CDR2 SVGAGI. Trimming removed 6 bases from V and 2 bases from J, with 10 bases in between. The CDR3 spans 13 residues. The CDR3 DNA is TGTGCCAGCAGACCCGGACAGAACTATGGCTACACCTTC. Translated: CASRPGQNYGYTF.